The present T cell receptor (beta chain) was sequenced within a study of cytomegalovirus exposure and HLA in healthy donors. Turning to the study itself: Prior work identified roughly 120 million unique TCR beta sequences in approximately 180 million T cells.

General study points: The only immune exposure information that was available was CMV serostatus. Under in vitro conditions, three CMV-associated chains were confirmed as specific for CMV antigens.

The PCR made use of 60 Vbeta and 13 Jbeta primers. Original methodology: It was a later analysis that counted 83 million or so unique TCR beta chains, of which some 9.9 million were shared. The data were produced by immunoSEQ multiplex PCR, yet TCRdb's version contains in-frame clones alone and is incomplete. That table supplies the V and J calls and clone size; D and trimming were determined from the DNA. This sample has under 150,000 clones; 72% occur once, and the top ten carry over 2%. The CDR3 has 15 residues. Germline values: CDR1 SGHDT, CDR2 YYEEEE. Trimming cost V 2 bases and J 3 bases, with 12 bases left between them. Comment on this clone: Antigen unknown.

The V call is TRBV5-6, the J call TRBJ2-1, with D perhaps TRBD2 (6 bases). Sequences were obtained from PBMCs. This clonotype was obtained from a middle-aged man in good health and CMV-seronegative. The CDR3 nucleotides are TGTGCCAGCAGCTTAGGGACTTTGGTCTACAATGAGCAGTTCTTC. It specifies CASSLGTLVYNEQFF.